The source of this T cell receptor (beta chain) is a study of CD4 and CD8 cells across lung adenocarcinoma regions. Donors had localized lung adenocarcinoma, a non-small cell lung cancer. TCRdb reanalysed the PCR reads using MiXCR and keeps one entry per CDR3 protein. The top ten clones hold under 40% of a sample with 20,000 or so distinct CDR3 sequences, 50% of them seen once. Per germline, CDR1 SGHTA and CDR2 FQGNSA. The CDR3 has 18 amino acids. Germline trimming cut 1 base from V and 2 bases from J; bases unmatched to any gene: 7. This sequence originates from a male donor with lung adenocarcinoma. The CD4 and CD8 labels of this study may be unreliable. The specimen was CD8+ T cells from the margin of a lung tumor. V gene TRBV7-2 combines with J gene TRBJ2-3; 12 bases fit TRBD2. The CDR3 DNA reads as TGTGCCAGCAGCTTAGTGAGACTAGCGGGGGCCCTCACAGATACGCAGTATTTT. Its protein product is CASSLVRLAGALTDTQYF.